This T cell receptor beta chain emerged from a study of Ad26.COV2.S vaccination and SARS-CoV-2 variants. About the research overall: Each vaccinee took Ad26.COV2.S intramuscularly, once or twice 56 days apart. The study's findings and limits: CD8+ and CD4+ T cells specific for spike reportedly responded with substantial breadth after vaccination. Vaccine recipients posted higher spike-specific TCR breadth than their placebo counterparts.

V shed 7 bases and J shed 5 bases, with 11 bases lying between them. Per germline, CDR1 SNHLY and CDR2 FYNNEI. This CDR3 has 13 amino acids. Treatment specified: about 20 received Ad26.COV2.S at low or high dose, single or two shots; 5 received placebo; per-sample allocation not given. Sampling was performed 63 days after the first vaccine or placebo injection. An 18-55-year-old adult in Boston served as donor. Regarding this clone: The antigen is not known.

Assay: immunoSEQ multiplex PCR; the TCRdb copy retains only in-frame clones and omits some. Of about 440,000 clones in the sample, about 90% were seen once. The sample was peripheral blood, taken in a trial of Ad26.COV2.S vaccine versus placebo. The V and J genes are TRBV2 and TRBJ1-4; perhaps TRBD1 as D (6 bases). The receptor was derived from a person aged 18-65 years who received the Ad26.COV2.S COVID-19 vaccine or a placebo. The CDR3 nucleotides read TGTGCCAGCAACAGGGATGGGAATGAAAAACTGTTTTTT. It yields the protein CASNRDGNEKLFF.